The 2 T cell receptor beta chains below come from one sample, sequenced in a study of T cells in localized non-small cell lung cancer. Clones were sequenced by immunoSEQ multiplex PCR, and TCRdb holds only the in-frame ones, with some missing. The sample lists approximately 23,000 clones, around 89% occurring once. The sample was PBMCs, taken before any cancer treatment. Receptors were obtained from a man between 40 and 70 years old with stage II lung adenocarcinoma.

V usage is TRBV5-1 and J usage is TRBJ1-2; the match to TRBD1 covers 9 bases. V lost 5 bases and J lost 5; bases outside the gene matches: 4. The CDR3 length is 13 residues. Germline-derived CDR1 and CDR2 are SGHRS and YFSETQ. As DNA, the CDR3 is TGCGCCAGCAGTCCCGGGACAGGGTATGGCTACACCTTC. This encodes CASSPGTGYGYTF.

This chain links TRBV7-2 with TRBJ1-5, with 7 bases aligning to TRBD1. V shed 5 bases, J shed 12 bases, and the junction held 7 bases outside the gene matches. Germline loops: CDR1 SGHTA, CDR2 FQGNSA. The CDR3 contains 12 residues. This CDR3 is CASSHDDRVQHF. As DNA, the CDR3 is TGTGCCAGCAGCCACGACGACAGGGTCCAGCATTTT. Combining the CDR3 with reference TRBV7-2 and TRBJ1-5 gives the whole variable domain GAGVSQSPSNKVTEKGKDVELRCDPISGHTALYWYRQSLGQGLEFLIYFQGNSAPDKSGLPSDRFSAERTGGSVSTLTIQRTQQEDSAVYLCASSHDDRVQHFGDGTRLSIL.